This TCR beta chain appears in the sequencing data of a study of CD8+ T cells in alopecia areata. As for the study in general: It was oral tofacitinib, at 5 to 10 mg twice daily, that treated patients received.

Overall study findings and caveats: Uncertainty about whether baseline CD8+ expansion is linked to response remains, with one nonresponder.

Note on this clone: Its antigen remains unknown.

Extracted RNA was reverse transcribed into cDNA, the sequencing template. Sequencing was performed with immunoSEQ multiplex PCR; in TCRdb, only in-frame clones are kept and a portion is missing. Of around 200,000 clones in the sample, under 60% were seen once. Treatment specified: oral pan-JAK inhibitor, 5-10 mg twice daily. PBMC-derived CD4+ and CD8+ T cells were sorted. This receptor was identified in a human donor with alopecia areata. This material consisted of CD8+ T cells sorted from blood, taken at week 24, from a patient treated with tofacitinib.

The CDR3 loop is CASSESEGGNYGYTF. The DNA for the CDR3 is TGCGCCAGCAGTGAGTCGGAGGGGGGTAACTATGGCTACACCTTC. The chain combines TRBV10-2 with TRBJ1-2, with D possibly matching TRBD1 (6 bases). The germline V and J ends were trimmed by 0 bases and 1 base, with 9 bases remaining between them. In germline, CDR1 is WSHSY, CDR2 SAAADI. The CDR3 runs to 15 residues.